These 27 T cell receptor beta chains originate from one sample sequenced in a study of control samples from healthy donors and cancer patients. Data came from immunoSEQ multiplex PCR; TCRdb stores just in-frame clones and leaves some out. The table includes around 100,000 clones, about nine tenths detected once. Sequenced sample: blood. Source of these receptors: a woman younger than 35 in good health.

This chain links TRBV3-1 (or the pseudogene TRBV3-2) with TRBJ2-7, with 7 bases aligning to TRBD2. This CDR3 region has 15 residues. Germline CDR1 LGHDT, CDR2 YNNKEL (reference sequence). V dropped 2 bases and J dropped 4; count of bases not matched to a gene: 8. This CDR3 is CASSQSGTMGYEQYF. As DNA, the CDR3 is TGTGCCAGCAGCCAATCCGGGACTATGGGGTACGAGCAGTACTTC.

The V and J genes are TRBV18 and TRBJ2-6; D is unclear. Germline V CDR1 and CDR2: KGHSH, LQKENI. This CDR3 has 17 amino acids. The V end lost 8 bases, the J end lost 0 bases, and 17 bases lay between the germline ends. CDR3 protein: CASHPRAVVSGANVLTF. The CDR3 nucleotides read TGTGCCAGCCACCCTCGGGCCGTCGTCTCTGGGGCCAACGTCCTGACTTTC.

V is TRBV5-5 and J is TRBJ1-2, with D possibly matching TRBD1 (6 bases). There are 15 residues in the CDR3. The germline V gene has CDR1 SGHKS and CDR2 YYEKEE (reference sequence). The V end was cut by 2 bases, the J end by 2 bases, with 13 bases between. The CDR3 reads CASSFQPGENYGYTF. The CDR3 DNA reads TGTGCCAGCAGCTTCCAACCAGGGGAGAACTATGGCTACACCTTC. Full variable domain (outside the CDR3, taken from reference TRBV5-5 and TRBJ1-2): DAGVTQSPTHLIKTRGQQVTLRCSPISGHKSVSWYQQVLGQGPQFIFQYYEKEERGRGNFPDRFSARQFPNYSSELNVNALLLGDSALYLCASSFQPGENYGYTFGSGTRLTVV.

V is TRBV5-4 and J is TRBJ2-7; 10 nucleotides line up with TRBD2. The CDR3 runs to 15 residues. From germline, CDR1 is SGHNT and CDR2 YYREEE (reference sequence). V was pared by 2 bases and J by 0 bases, with 2 bases of the junction left unmatched. CDR3 sequence (DNA): TGTGCCAGCAGCTTCGCTAGCGGGAGCTCCTACGAGCAGTACTTC. Translating gives CASSFASGSSYEQYF.

The V gene is TRBV18, the J gene TRBJ2-4; D not resolved. V lost 6 bases and J 7 bases, leaving 13 bases between the germline ends. From germline, CDR1 is KGHSH and CDR2 LQKENI. The CDR3 runs 13 residues. DNA for the CDR3: TGTGCCAGCTCCCCGGACCTAACGAACATTCAGTACTTC. Translating gives CASSPDLTNIQYF.

J is TRBJ1-4 and V is TRBV6-1, with D unresolved. Germline CDR1 is MNHNS and CDR2 is SASEGT. V was clipped by 1 base and J by 6 bases, with 15 bases between them. The CDR3 length is 16 residues. CDR3 nucleotides: TGTGCCAGCAGTGAAGGGGCACTCCCTGGTCATGAAAAACTGTTTTTT. Translating gives CASSEGALPGHEKLFF.

This clone came up once. The V and J genes are TRBV9 and TRBJ2-1, with a possible D match to TRBD1 (6 bases). Germline CDR1 SGDLS, CDR2 YYNGEE. CDR3 length equals 15 residues. V was clipped by 3 bases and J by 0 bases, with 10 bases between them. The CDR3 sequence: CASSALGASYNEQFF. CDR3 DNA: TGTGCCAGCAGCGCCCTGGGGGCCTCCTACAATGAGCAGTTCTTC. Combining the CDR3 with reference TRBV9 and TRBJ2-1 gives the whole variable domain DSGVTQTPKHLITATGQRVTLRCSPRSGDLSVYWYQQSLDQGLQFLIQYYNGEERAKGNILERFSAQQFPDLHSELNLSSLELGDSALYFCASSALGASYNEQFFGPGTRLTVL.

The J gene is TRBJ1-1, the V gene TRBV7-9; D is uncertain. The CDR3 sequence is 13 residues long. V lost 5 bases and J 3 bases, leaving 10 bases between the germline ends. Germline assignment: CDR1 SEHNR and CDR2 FQNEAQ (reference sequence). CDR3 nucleotides: TGTGCCAGCAGCCCCCTGCATGACACTGAAGCTTTCTTT. It specifies CASSPLHDTEAFF.

The V gene is TRBV24-1, the J gene TRBJ2-3, with 7 bases aligning to TRBD2. The CDR3 runs to 16 residues. V gave up 3 bases and J gave up 3 bases; unmatched junction bases: 8. The germline CDR1 and CDR2 sequences are KGHDR and SFDVKD. Here the CDR3 reads CATSDQLATGTDTQYF. DNA for the CDR3: TGTGCCACCAGTGATCAACTAGCGACGGGGACAGATACGCAGTATTTT.

This clone was observed a single time. This rearrangement joins TRBV7-6 to TRBJ2-1, with TRBD2 matching 12 bases. Germline-derived CDR1 and CDR2 are SGHVS and FNYEAQ. The V gene end was trimmed by 1 base and the J gene end by 7 bases; junction bases not matched to a gene: 5. This CDR3 contains 16 residues. As DNA, the CDR3 is TGTGCCAGCAGCTTAGGGGCTAGCGGGGGGGTAAATGAGCAGTTCTTC. As protein: CASSLGASGGVNEQFF.

The rearrangement joins TRBV3-1 (or the pseudogene TRBV3-2) to TRBJ1-4, with D tentatively TRBD1 (6 bases). Trimming removed 3 bases at V and 4 bases at J, with 15 bases between. CDR1 and CDR2 (germline): LGHDT, YNNKEL (reference sequence). The length of the CDR3 is 16 residues. For the CDR3, the DNA is TGTGCCAGCAGCCACGTGACAGGTGGGAATAATGAAAAACTGTTTTTT. This gives the protein CASSHVTGGNNEKLFF.

In DNA, the CDR3 is TGCAGTGCTAGTCCGGGTTCAGGGTTTAATGGCTACACCTTC. Encoded protein: CSASPGSGFNGYTF. The genes are TRBV20-1 and TRBJ1-2; a weak D match, TRBD1 (5 bases). The CDR3 runs 14 residues. V lost 3 bases, J lost 6 bases, and 17 bases lay in between. The germline gives CDR1 DFQATT, CDR2 SNEGSKA (reference sequence).

The chain carries TRBV15 and TRBJ2-5, with 7 bases aligning to TRBD1. The CDR3 runs to 15 residues. CDR1 and CDR2 (germline): LNHNV, YYDKDF (reference sequence). Germline trimming cut 5 bases from V and 5 bases from J; bases unmatched to any gene: 11. CDR3 bases: TGTGCCACCAGCGGCTACAGGGGTTCGGGGGAGACCCAGTACTTC. Its translation is CATSGYRGSGETQYF.

This chain joins TRBV5-5 and TRBJ1-1, with D perhaps TRBD1 (5 bases). In germline, CDR1 is SGHKS, CDR2 YYEKEE (reference sequence). The V and J ends lost 2 bases and 0 bases respectively, with 11 bases between them. The CDR3 sequence is 15 residues long. The CDR3 DNA reads TGTGCCAGCAGCTTCGGTGGGGGGATGAACACTGAAGCTTTCTTT. Its protein is CASSFGGGMNTEAFF.

This clone has just one count. This chain joins TRBV2 and TRBJ1-3; 7 positions agree with TRBD1. V was pared by 6 bases and J by 4 bases, with 3 bases of the junction left unmatched. Germline V gene lookup returns CDR1 SNHLY and CDR2 FYNNEI. The CDR3 loop spans 13 amino acids. In DNA form, the CDR3 reads TGTGCCAGCAGCGCAGGGGGAGGAAACACCATATATTTT. Protein product: CASSAGGGNTIYF. Using reference TRBV2 and TRBJ1-3 for the parts outside the CDR3, the full variable domain is EPEVTQTPSHQVTQMGQEVILRCVPISNHLYFYWYRQILGQKVEFLVSFYNNEISEKSEIFDDQFSVERPDGSNFTLKIRSTKLEDSAMYFCASSAGGGNTIYFGEGSWLTVV.

The genes are TRBV12-3 or TRBV12-4 and TRBJ1-1; D is uncertain. Trimming took 4 bases from V and 4 from J, leaving 10 bases between them. The CDR3 has 13 residues. The DNA for the CDR3 is TGTGCCAGCAGTTCTCCGGGCTTCACTGAAGCTTTCTTT. It specifies CASSSPGFTEAFF.

A note on this clone: Sequence at one end of the junction differs from germline and may be a read error. V and J are TRBV3-1 (or the pseudogene TRBV3-2) and TRBJ1-3; maybe TRBD1 (5 bases). Germline V lookup: CDR1 LGHDT, CDR2 YNNKEL (reference sequence). There are 13 residues in the CDR3. The CDR3 sequence is CASSRFIMGVPYF. CDR3 nucleotides: TGTGCCAGCAGCCGTTTTATAATGGGGGTTCCCTACTTT.

V is TRBV3-1 (or the pseudogene TRBV3-2) and J is TRBJ1-1, with D hard to call. Trimming removed 0 bases from V and 6 bases from J, with 11 bases in between. This CDR3 has 14 residues. Germline CDR1 and CDR2: LGHDT and YNNKEL (reference sequence). DNA for the CDR3: TGTGCCAGCAGCCAAGATATGATGGACCCTGAAGCTTTCTTT. The encoded protein is CASSQDMMDPEAFF.

This chain links TRBV2 with TRBJ1-3; no definite D call. The CDR3 covers 14 residues. CDR1 SNHLY and CDR2 FYNNEI come from the germline V gene. V lost 4 bases, J lost 4 bases, and 11 bases lay in between. The CDR3 DNA follows: TGTGCCAGCAGTGTTAATGGGGAAGGAAACACCATATATTTT. Its protein product is CASSVNGEGNTIYF.

The chain has TRBV6-5 and TRBJ1-1, with 8 bases lining up with TRBD1. Germline-derived CDR1 and CDR2 are MNHEY and SVGAGI. The J segment lost 3 bases and the V segment lost 7 bases, leaving 4 bases of the junction unmatched. This CDR3 has 13 residues. The CDR3 reads CASNRQGYTEAFF. Here the CDR3 DNA reads TGTGCCAGCAATCGACAGGGGTACACTGAAGCTTTCTTT.

The chain employs TRBV5-1 and TRBJ2-7, with 7 bases identical to TRBD1. CDR3 size: 15 residues. Germline V lookup: CDR1 SGHRS, CDR2 YFSETQ. With V trimmed by 1 base and J by 2 bases, 6 bases remained unmatched. The CDR3 sequence is CASSLNRQGPYEQYF. CDR3 sequence (DNA): TGCGCCAGCAGCTTGAATAGACAGGGCCCCTACGAGCAGTACTTC.

The chain combines TRBV7-9 with TRBJ2-1, with D hard to call. The ends were cut back, 2 bases at V and 1 base at J, with 9 bases in the middle. This CDR3 contains 15 residues. The germline gives CDR1 SEHNR, CDR2 FQNEAQ (reference sequence). CDR3 DNA: TGTGCCAGCAGCTTACGGCAGACGTCCTACAATGAGCAGTTCTTC. Protein product: CASSLRQTSYNEQFF.

V and J are TRBV27 and TRBJ2-1, with 8 bases identical to TRBD2. Germline V gene data show CDR1 as MNHEY and CDR2 as SMNVEV (reference sequence). Trimming at V came to 1 base and at J to 3 bases, leaving 2 bases not matched to a gene. The CDR3 runs to 15 residues. CDR3 residues: CASSLYGGVYNEQFF. CDR3 nucleotide sequence: TGTGCCAGCAGTTTATACGGGGGGGTCTACAATGAGCAGTTCTTC.

The chain couples TRBV27 to TRBJ2-1, with D perhaps matching TRBD1 (6 bases). This CDR3 is 13 amino acids long. Looked up from germline, CDR1 is MNHEY and CDR2 is SMNVEV (reference sequence). V was cut by 3 bases and J by 8 bases, with 11 bases left in between. The CDR3 reads CASSFVRGHEQFF. The CDR3 DNA follows: TGTGCCAGCAGTTTCGTCAGGGGACATGAGCAGTTCTTC.

V gene TRBV2 combines with J gene TRBJ2-7; D may be TRBD2 (5 bases). From germline, CDR1 is SNHLY and CDR2 FYNNEI. There are 12 residues in the CDR3. Trimming stripped 4 bases from V and 6 bases from J, with 10 bases between. CDR3 loop: CASSAEVPEQYF. CDR3 coding DNA: TGTGCCAGCAGTGCGGAGGTACCCGAGCAGTACTTC.

This chain uses TRBV1 with TRBJ2-2; the table's D call, TRBD2, has no DNA check behind it. TRBV1 is termed a pseudogene. The CDR3 is made up of 18 amino acids. Here the CDR3 DNA reads TGCACCAGCAGCCAAGCCGCTAGCGGGGGCTCCAACACCGGGGAGCTGTTTTTT. Amino acids: CTSSQAASGGSNTGELFF.

V usage is TRBV25-1 and J usage is TRBJ2-7, with D uncertain. Germline V gene lookup returns CDR1 MGHDK and CDR2 SYGVNS. The ends were cut back, 3 bases at V and 4 bases at J, with 10 bases in the middle. This CDR3 region has 13 residues. CDR3 in DNA: TGTGCCAGCAGTGAGCATTCGGAATACGAGCAGTACTTC. Translation: CASSEHSEYEQYF.